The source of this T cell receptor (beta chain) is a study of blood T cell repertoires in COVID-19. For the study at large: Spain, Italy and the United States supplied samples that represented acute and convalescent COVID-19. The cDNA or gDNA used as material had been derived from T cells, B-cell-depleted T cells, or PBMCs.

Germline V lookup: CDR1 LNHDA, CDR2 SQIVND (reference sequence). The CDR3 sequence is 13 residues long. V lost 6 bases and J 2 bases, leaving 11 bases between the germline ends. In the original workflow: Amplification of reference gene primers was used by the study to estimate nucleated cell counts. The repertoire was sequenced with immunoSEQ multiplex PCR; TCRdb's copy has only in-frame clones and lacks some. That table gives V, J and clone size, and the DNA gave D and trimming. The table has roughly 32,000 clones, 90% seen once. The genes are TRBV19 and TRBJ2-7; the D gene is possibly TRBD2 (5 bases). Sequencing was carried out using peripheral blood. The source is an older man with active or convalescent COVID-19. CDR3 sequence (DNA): TGTGCCAGTAGGGCGGGCCCAGCCTACGAGCAGTACTTC. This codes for CASRAGPAYEQYF.